This T cell receptor (beta chain) was sequenced in a study of cytomegalovirus exposure and HLA in healthy donors. Study outcomes and limitations: In vitro work confirmed that a few CMV-associated chains recognize CMV antigens. Cytomegalovirus status was reportedly diagnosed by the classifier with high sensitivity and specificity. Cytomegalovirus association was listed for 164 TCR beta chains.

About this clone itself: Its antigen is currently unknown.

Using immunoSEQ multiplex PCR, the repertoire was profiled, and TCRdb retains in-frame clones only, with some absent. Found here are roughly 130,000 clones, just under 85% of them singletons; the top ten hold roughly 1.4%. Input material: PBMCs. This TCR was recovered from a young woman in good health and CMV-seronegative.

CDR3 bases: TGCGCCAGCAGCTTGTCGTCCGTCGGCTATGGCTACACCTTC. Translation: CASSLSSVGYGYTF. This rearrangement joins TRBV5-1 to TRBJ1-2; D remains ambiguous. The CDR3 totals 14 residues. Germline CDR1 and CDR2: SGHRS and YFSETQ. The V end lost 1 base, the J end lost 4 bases, and 11 bases lay between the germline ends. The variable domain in full, with the rest retrieved from reference TRBV5-1 and TRBJ1-2, is KAGVTQTPRYLIKTRGQQVTLSCSPISGHRSVSWYQQTPGQGLQFLFEYFSETQRNKGNFPGRFSGRQFSNSRSEMNVSTLELGDSALYLCASSLSSVGYGYTFGSGTRLTVV.